This T cell receptor beta chain was sequenced in a study of T cells after somatic rescue of genetic block. The trim removed 3 bases at V and 1 base at J, leaving 3 bases unmatched. In germline, CDR1 is SGDLS, CDR2 YYNGEE. The CDR3 contains 14 residues. This clone was found once. The repertoire was sequenced with immunoSEQ multiplex PCR; TCRdb's copy has only in-frame clones and lacks some. The table has tens of thousands of clones, roughly nine tenths seen once; the top ten hold approximately 3%. The chain combines TRBV9 with TRBJ2-5; 7 bases line up with TRBD1. The sequence derives from a man aged 35-49 years. The sample consisted of peripheral blood mononuclear cells (PBMCs). For the CDR3, the DNA is TGTGCCAGCAGCGCCGGGACAGCCCAAGAGACCCAGTACTTC. This sequence encodes CASSAGTAQETQYF. Full variable domain (missing parts from reference TRBV9 and TRBJ2-5): DSGVTQTPKHLITATGQRVTLRCSPRSGDLSVYWYQQSLDQGLQFLIQYYNGEERAKGNILERFSAQQFPDLHSELNLSSLELGDSALYFCASSAGTAQETQYFGPGTRLLVL.